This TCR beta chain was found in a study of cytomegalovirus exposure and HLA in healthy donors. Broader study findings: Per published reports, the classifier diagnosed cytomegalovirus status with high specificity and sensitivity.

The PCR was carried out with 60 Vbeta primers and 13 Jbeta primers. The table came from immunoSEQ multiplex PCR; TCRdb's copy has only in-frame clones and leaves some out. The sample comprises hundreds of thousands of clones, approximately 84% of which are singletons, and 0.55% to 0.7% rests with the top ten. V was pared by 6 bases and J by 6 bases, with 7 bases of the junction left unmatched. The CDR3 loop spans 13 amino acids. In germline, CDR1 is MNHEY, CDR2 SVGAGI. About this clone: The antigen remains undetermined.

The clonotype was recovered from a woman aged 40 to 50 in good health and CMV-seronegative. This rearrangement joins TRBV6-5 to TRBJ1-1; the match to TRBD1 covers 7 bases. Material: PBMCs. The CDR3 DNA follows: TGTGCCAGCAGGCCCACAGGGGAGCCTGAAGCTTTCTTT. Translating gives CASRPTGEPEAFF.